The 12 T cell receptor beta chains reported below all come from one sample, sequenced in a study of radiation and T cells in renal cell carcinoma. The table came from immunoSEQ multiplex PCR; TCRdb's copy has only in-frame clones and leaves some out. This sample has 100,000 to 150,000 clones, with 81% found just once. Time point in this sample: blood 2 weeks post-SBRT. The treatment: 15 Gy SBRT to primary tumor, nephrectomy 4 weeks later. The sequencing used blood, collected from a patient whose treatment included radiotherapy and nephrectomy. All receptors come from a man between 50 and 59 years old with renal cell carcinoma.

The V and J genes are TRBV6-1 and TRBJ2-5, with D perhaps matching TRBD1 or TRBD2 (5 bases each). V was cut by 3 bases and J by 0 bases, with 11 bases left in between. Germline V gives CDR1 MNHNS, CDR2 SASEGT. The CDR3 totals 15 residues. The CDR3 DNA is TGTGCCAGCAGTGATAGGTGGGGGTACCAAGAGACCCAGTACTTC. This sequence encodes CASSDRWGYQETQYF.

This clone has just a few counts. The chain links TRBV19 to TRBJ1-3, with 7 bases aligning to TRBD1. Unmatched junction bases numbered 5, after V lost 4 bases and J lost 2 bases. This CDR3 comprises 15 residues. Germline CDR1 reads LNHDA; CDR2 reads SQIVND (reference sequence). The CDR3 here is CASSTFGQAGNTIYF. CDR3 DNA: TGTGCCAGTAGTACCTTCGGACAGGCTGGAAACACCATATATTTT.

The J gene is TRBJ2-1, the V gene TRBV28; D is possibly TRBD1 (6 bases). Germline lookup yields CDR1 MDHEN and CDR2 SYDVKM. V was pared by 6 bases and J by 8 bases, with 17 bases between. There are 14 residues in the CDR3. In DNA, the CDR3 is TGTGCCAGCAGATCTCAGGGGTCGGTCGATGAGCAGTTCTTC. Translation: CASRSQGSVDEQFF.

The chain recombines TRBV9 with TRBJ1-1, with no clear D. In germline, CDR1 is SGDLS, CDR2 YYNGEE. The CDR3 runs 14 residues. The V gene lost 0 bases and the J gene lost 0 bases, with 6 bases spanning the gap. The CDR3, as DNA: TGTGCCAGCAGCGTAGGCGGGATGAACACTGAAGCTTTCTTT. This translates into CASSVGGMNTEAFF.

Here the CDR3 reads CASSLLGADNSPLHF. DNA of the CDR3: TGTGCCAGCAGCTTATTAGGGGCCGATAATTCACCCCTCCACTTT. The V call is TRBV7-8, the J call TRBJ1-6, with D tentatively TRBD1 (5 bases). The ends were cut back, 2 bases at V and 5 bases at J, with 10 bases in the middle. Germline V CDR1 and CDR2: SGHVS, FQNEAQ. The CDR3 has 15 residues.

The V and J genes are TRBV18 and TRBJ2-5, with D possibly TRBD1 on 6 matching bases. This CDR3 spans 16 amino acids. Trimming removed 3 bases from V and 4 bases from J, with 18 bases in between. CDR1 and CDR2 from the germline V gene are KGHSH and LQKENI. CDR3 protein: CASSPQDTGLPETQYF. CDR3 coding DNA: TGTGCCAGCTCACCCCAGGATACAGGGTTACCAGAGACCCAGTACTTC.

The chain combines TRBV9 with TRBJ1-2; D remains ambiguous. Germline V CDR1 and CDR2: SGDLS, YYNGEE. Trimming took 0 bases from V and 3 from J, leaving 21 bases between them. This CDR3 contains 18 residues. The CDR3 loop reads CASSVGVGTNSKDYGYTF. CDR3 coding DNA: TGTGCCAGCAGCGTAGGAGTGGGAACGAACAGCAAGGACTATGGCTACACCTTC.

The chain recombines TRBV11-2 with TRBJ2-7; 7 bases match TRBD1. The CDR3 spans 15 residues. With 1 base clipped from V and 3 bases from J, the junction kept 6 bases outside the gene matches. The germline V gene encodes CDR1 SGHAT and CDR2 FQNNGV. The CDR3 nucleotides read TGTGCCAGCAGCTTAGCCGTGACAGGGCTCTACGAGCAGTACTTC. Encoded protein: CASSLAVTGLYEQYF.

The rearrangement links TRBV19 to TRBJ2-5; 8 bases line up with TRBD1. Germline values: CDR1 LNHDA, CDR2 SQIVND (reference sequence). The ends lost 2 bases at V and 5 bases at J; junction bases unmatched: 10. The CDR3 contains 16 residues. The CDR3 loop reads CASSILGQGGPETQYF. DNA for the CDR3: TGTGCCAGTAGTATACTTGGACAGGGAGGACCTGAGACCCAGTACTTC.

The V call is TRBV30, the J call TRBJ1-1; a weak D match, TRBD1 (5 bases). The germline V and J ends were trimmed by 0 bases and 1 base, with 12 bases remaining between them. The germline CDR1 and CDR2 sequences are GTSNPN and SVGIG (reference sequence). The CDR3 contains 15 residues. The CDR3 nucleotides are TGTGCCTGGAGTGTACCGGGACGGCCGAACACTGAAGCTTTCTTT. It is translated as CAWSVPGRPNTEAFF.

This rearrangement joins TRBV6-1 to TRBJ1-1, with D possibly matching TRBD1 (6 bases). Trimming left V 5 bases short and J 2 bases short, with 12 bases between. The CDR3 runs 14 residues. Per germline, CDR1 MNHNS and CDR2 SASEGT. The CDR3 DNA follows: TGTGCCAGCAGTCCAGGGGACGCCAACACTGAAGCTTTCTTT. It codes for CASSPGDANTEAFF.

The V and J genes are TRBV28 and TRBJ1-3; a possible D gene is TRBD1 (5 bases). Between the trimmed V and J ends, which lost 5 bases and 4 bases, there was a span of 15 bases. This CDR3 is built from 15 residues. CDR1 and CDR2 from the germline V gene are MDHEN and SYDVKM. CDR3 bases: TGTGCCAGCAGTCCTTCTTTGGGGCCAGGAAACACCATATATTTT. Its protein is CASSPSLGPGNTIYF.